The following is a TCR beta chain sequence with its context. The sample comes from a study of T cell changes during pregnancy in multiple sclerosis. V dropped 5 bases and J dropped 0; count of bases not matched to a gene: 4. The CDR3 consists of 15 residues. CDR1 is SGHKS, CDR2 YYEKEE, per germline (reference sequence). The assay was immunoSEQ multiplex PCR, and TCRdb's table has in-frame clones only and misses some. The data show tens of thousands of clones, roughly nine tenths seen once. The receptor's source is a female donor with multiple sclerosis, enrolled in a pregnancy study. Sample: peripheral blood, taken in the third trimester of pregnancy. The chain combines TRBV5-5 with TRBJ2-7; 11 nucleotides line up with TRBD2. The CDR3 DNA sequence: TGTGCCAGCAGGCCGGGACTAGCGGCCTCCTACGAGCAGTACTTC. Translated: CASRPGLAASYEQYF. Together with reference TRBV5-5 and TRBJ2-7, the CDR3 gives the full variable domain: DAGVTQSPTHLIKTRGQQVTLRCSPISGHKSVSWYQQVLGQGPQFIFQYYEKEERGRGNFPDRFSARQFPNYSSELNVNALLLGDSALYLCASRPGLAASYEQYFGPGTRLTVT.